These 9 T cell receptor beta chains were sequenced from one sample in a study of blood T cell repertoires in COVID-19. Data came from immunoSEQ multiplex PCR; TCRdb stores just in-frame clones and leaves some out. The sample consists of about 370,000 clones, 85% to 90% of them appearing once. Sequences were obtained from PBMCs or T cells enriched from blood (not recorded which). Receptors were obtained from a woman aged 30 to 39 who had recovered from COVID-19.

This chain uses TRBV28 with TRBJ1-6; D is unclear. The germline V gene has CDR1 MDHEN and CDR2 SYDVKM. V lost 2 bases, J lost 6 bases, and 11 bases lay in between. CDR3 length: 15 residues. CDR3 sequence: CASSLGLRGNSPLHF. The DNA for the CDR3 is TGTGCCAGCAGTTTAGGACTACGGGGTAATTCACCCCTCCACTTT.

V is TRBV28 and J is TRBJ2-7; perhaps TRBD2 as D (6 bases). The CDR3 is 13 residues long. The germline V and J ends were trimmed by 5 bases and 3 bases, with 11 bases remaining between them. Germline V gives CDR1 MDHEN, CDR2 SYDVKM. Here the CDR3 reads CASSQGLIYEQYF. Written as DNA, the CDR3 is TGTGCCAGCAGTCAGGGACTTATCTACGAGCAGTACTTC.

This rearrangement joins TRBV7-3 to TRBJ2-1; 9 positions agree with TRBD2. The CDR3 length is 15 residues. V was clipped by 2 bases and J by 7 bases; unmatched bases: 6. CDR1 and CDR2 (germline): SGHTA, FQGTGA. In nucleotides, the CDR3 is TGTGCCAGCAGCTTATTGGGTAGCGGGAGAAATGAGCAGTTCTTC. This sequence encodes CASSLLGSGRNEQFF.

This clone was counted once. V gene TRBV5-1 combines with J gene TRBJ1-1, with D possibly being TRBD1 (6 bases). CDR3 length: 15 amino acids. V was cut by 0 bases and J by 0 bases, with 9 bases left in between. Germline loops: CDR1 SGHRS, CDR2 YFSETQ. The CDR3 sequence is CASSLAWTVNTEAFF. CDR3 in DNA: TGCGCCAGCAGCTTGGCATGGACAGTGAACACTGAAGCTTTCTTT. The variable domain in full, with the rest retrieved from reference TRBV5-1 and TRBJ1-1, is KAGVTQTPRYLIKTRGQQVTLSCSPISGHRSVSWYQQTPGQGLQFLFEYFSETQRNKGNFPGRFSGRQFSNSRSEMNVSTLELGDSALYLCASSLAWTVNTEAFFGQGTRLTVV.

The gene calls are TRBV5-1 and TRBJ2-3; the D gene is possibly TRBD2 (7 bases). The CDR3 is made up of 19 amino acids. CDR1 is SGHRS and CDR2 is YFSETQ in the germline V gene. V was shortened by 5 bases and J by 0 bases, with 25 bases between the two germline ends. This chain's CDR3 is CASRGFVLTGGRSTDTQYF. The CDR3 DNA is TGCGCCAGCAGAGGATTTGTCCTAACGGGGGGCAGGAGCACAGATACGCAGTATTTT.

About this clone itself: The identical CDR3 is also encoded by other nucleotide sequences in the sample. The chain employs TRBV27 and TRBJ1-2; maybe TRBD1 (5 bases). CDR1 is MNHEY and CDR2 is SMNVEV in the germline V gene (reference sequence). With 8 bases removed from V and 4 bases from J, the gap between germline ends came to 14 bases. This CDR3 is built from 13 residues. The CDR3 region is CASSLGGGYGYTF. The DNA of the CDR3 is TGTGCCAGCTCCCTCGGGGGGGGCTATGGCTACACCTTC.

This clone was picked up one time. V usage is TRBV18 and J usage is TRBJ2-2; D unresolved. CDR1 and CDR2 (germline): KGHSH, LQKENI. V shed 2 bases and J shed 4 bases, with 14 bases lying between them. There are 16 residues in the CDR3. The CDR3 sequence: CASSPFDTRATGELFF. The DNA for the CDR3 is TGTGCCAGCTCACCATTCGACACGCGAGCCACCGGGGAGCTGTTTTTT.

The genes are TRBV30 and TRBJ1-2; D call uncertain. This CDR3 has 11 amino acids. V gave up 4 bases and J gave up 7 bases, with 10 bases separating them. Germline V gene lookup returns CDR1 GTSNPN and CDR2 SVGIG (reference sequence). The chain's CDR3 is CAWKRAFGYTF. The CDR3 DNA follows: TGTGCCTGGAAGAGGGCGTTTGGCTACACCTTC.

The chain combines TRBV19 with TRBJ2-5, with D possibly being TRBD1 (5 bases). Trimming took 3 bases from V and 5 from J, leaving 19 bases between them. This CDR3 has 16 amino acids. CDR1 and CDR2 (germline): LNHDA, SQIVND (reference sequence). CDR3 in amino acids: CASSMSTALDWETQYF. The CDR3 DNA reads TGTGCCAGTAGTATGTCGACAGCATTAGACTGGGAGACCCAGTACTTC.